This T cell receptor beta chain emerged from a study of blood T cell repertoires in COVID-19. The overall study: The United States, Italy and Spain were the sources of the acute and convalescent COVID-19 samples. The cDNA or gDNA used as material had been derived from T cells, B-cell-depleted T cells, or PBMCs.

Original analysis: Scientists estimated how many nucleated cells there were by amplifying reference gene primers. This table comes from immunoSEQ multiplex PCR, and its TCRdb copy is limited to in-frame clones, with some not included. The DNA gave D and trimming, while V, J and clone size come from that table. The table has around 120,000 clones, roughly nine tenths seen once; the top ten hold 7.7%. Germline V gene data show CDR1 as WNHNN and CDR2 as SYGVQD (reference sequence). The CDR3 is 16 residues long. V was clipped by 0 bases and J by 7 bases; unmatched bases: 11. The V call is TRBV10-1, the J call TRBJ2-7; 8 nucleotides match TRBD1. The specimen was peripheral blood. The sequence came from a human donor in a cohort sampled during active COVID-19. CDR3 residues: CASSESVTGAMGEQYF. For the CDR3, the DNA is TGCGCCAGCAGTGAGTCGGTGACAGGGGCGATGGGGGAGCAGTACTTC.